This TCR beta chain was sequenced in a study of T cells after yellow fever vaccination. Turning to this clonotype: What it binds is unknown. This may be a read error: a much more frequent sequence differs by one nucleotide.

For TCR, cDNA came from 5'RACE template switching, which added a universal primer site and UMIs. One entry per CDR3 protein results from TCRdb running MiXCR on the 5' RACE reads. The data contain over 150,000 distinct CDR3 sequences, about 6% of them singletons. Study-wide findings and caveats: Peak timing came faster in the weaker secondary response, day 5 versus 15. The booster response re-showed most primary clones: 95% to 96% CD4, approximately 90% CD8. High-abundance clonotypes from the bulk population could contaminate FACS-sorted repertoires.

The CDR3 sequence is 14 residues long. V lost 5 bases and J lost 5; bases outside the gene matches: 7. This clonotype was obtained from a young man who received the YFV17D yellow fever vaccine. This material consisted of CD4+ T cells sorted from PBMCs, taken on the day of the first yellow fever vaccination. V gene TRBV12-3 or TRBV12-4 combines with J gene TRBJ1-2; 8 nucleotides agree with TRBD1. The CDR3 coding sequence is TGTGCCAGCAGTACTTCAGGGGGCGATTATGGCTACACCTTC. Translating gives CASSTSGGDYGYTF.